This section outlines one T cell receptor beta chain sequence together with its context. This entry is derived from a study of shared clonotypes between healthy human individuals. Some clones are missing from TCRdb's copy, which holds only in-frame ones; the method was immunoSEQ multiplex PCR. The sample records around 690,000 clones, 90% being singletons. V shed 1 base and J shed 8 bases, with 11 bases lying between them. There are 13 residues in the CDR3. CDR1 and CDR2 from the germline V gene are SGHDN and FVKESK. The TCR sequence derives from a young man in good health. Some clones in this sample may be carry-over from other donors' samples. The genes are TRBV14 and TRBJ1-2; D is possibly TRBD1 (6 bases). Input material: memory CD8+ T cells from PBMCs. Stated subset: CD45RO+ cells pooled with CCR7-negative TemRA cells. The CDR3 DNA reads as TGTGCCAGCAGCCAAGGGAACAGGGAAGGCTACACCTTC. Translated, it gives CASSQGNREGYTF.